This record looks at one TCR beta chain sequence and its context. This sample is drawn from a study of blood T cell repertoires in COVID-19. Germline trimming cut 5 bases from V and 0 bases from J; bases unmatched to any gene: 10. The CDR3 is made up of 16 amino acids. CDR1 and CDR2 (germline): SGHTA, FQGNSA. Original data processing: Amplified reference gene primers provided the basis for estimating nucleated cell counts. The repertoire was sequenced with immunoSEQ multiplex PCR; TCRdb's copy has only in-frame clones and lacks some. Clone size and the V and J calls come from that table; the DNA yielded D and trimming. This table holds around 70,000 clones, approximately 80% found once.

The chain recombines TRBV7-2 with TRBJ2-7, with TRBD2 identical over 7 bases. The specimen was peripheral blood. The TCR comes from a woman older than 75 with active or convalescent COVID-19. The DNA of the CDR3 is TGTGCCAGCAGCCGCCAGCTGAGCGGGACCTCCTACGAGCAGTACTTC. Its translation is CASSRQLSGTSYEQYF. Full variable domain (outside the CDR3, taken from reference TRBV7-2 and TRBJ2-7): GAGVSQSPSNKVTEKGKDVELRCDPISGHTALYWYRQSLGQGLEFLIYFQGNSAPDKSGLPSDRFSAERTGGSVSTLTIQRTQQEDSAVYLCASSRQLSGTSYEQYFGPGTRLTVT.